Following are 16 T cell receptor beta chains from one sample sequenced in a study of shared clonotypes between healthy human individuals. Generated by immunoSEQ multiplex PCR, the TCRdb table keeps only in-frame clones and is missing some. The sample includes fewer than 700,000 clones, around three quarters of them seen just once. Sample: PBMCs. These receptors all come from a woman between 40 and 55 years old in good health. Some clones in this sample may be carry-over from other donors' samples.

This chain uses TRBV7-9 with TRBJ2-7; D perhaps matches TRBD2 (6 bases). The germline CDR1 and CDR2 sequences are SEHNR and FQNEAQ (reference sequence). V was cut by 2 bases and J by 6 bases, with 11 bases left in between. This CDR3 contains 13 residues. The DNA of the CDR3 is TGTGCCAGCAGCTTATCGGGAGTTATCGAGCAGTACTTC. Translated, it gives CASSLSGVIEQYF. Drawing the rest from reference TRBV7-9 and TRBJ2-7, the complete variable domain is DTGVSQNPRHKITKRGQNVTFRCDPISEHNRLYWYRQTLGQGPEFLTYFQNEAQLEKSRLLSDRFSAERPKGSFSTLEIQRTEQGDSAMYLCASSLSGVIEQYFGPGTRLTVT.

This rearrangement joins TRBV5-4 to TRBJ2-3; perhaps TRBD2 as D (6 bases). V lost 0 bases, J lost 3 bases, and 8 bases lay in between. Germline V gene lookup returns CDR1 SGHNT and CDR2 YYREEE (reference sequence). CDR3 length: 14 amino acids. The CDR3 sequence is CASSLAGATDTQYF. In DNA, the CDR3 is TGTGCCAGCAGCTTGGCGGGAGCAACAGATACGCAGTATTTT.

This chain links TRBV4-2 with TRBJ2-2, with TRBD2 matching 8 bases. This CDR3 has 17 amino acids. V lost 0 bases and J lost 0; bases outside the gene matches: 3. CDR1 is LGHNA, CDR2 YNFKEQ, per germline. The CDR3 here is CASSQDPGLANTGELFF. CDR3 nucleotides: TGTGCCAGCAGCCAAGATCCGGGACTAGCGAACACCGGGGAGCTGTTTTTT.

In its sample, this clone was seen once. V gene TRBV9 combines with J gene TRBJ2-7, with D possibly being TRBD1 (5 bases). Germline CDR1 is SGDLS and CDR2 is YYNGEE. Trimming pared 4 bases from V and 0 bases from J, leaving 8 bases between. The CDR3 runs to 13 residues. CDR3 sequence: CASSRGRSYEQYF. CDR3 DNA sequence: TGTGCCAGCAGCAGGGGTCGCTCCTACGAGCAGTACTTC.

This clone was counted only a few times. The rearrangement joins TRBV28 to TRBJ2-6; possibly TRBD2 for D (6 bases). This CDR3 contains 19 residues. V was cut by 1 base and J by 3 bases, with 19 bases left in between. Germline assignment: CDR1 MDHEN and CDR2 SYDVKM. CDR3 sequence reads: CASSLSAWRGYGGANVLTF. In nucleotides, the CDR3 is TGTGCCAGCAGTTTATCGGCCTGGAGGGGATATGGTGGGGCCAACGTCCTGACTTTC.

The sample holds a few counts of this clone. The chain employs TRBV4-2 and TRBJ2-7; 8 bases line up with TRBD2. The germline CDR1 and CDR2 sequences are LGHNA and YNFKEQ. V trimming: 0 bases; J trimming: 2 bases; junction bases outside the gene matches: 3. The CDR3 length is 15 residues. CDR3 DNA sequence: TGTGCCAGCAGCCAAGATGCGGGAGGCCCCTACGAGCAGTACTTC. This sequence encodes CASSQDAGGPYEQYF.

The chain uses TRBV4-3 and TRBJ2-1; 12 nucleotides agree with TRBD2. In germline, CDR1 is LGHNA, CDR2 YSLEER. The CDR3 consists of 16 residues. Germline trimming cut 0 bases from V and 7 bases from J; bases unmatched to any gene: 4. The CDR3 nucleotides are TGCGCCAGCAGCCAAGAATGGCTAGCGGGAGGGAATGAGCAGTTCTTC. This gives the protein CASSQEWLAGGNEQFF.

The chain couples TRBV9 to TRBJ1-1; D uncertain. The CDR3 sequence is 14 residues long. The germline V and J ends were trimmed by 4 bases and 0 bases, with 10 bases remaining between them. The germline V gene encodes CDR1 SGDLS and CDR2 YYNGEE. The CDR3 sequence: CASSPSGMNTEAFF. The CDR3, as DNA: TGTGCCAGCAGCCCCTCGGGGATGAACACTGAAGCTTTCTTT.

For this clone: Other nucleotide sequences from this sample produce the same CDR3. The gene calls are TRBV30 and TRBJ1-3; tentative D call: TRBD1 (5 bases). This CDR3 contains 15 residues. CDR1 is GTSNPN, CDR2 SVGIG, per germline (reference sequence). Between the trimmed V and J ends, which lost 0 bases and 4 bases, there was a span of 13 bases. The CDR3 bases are TGTGCCTGGAGTGTACAGGTTTTCTCCGGAAACACCATATATTTT. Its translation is CAWSVQVFSGNTIYF.

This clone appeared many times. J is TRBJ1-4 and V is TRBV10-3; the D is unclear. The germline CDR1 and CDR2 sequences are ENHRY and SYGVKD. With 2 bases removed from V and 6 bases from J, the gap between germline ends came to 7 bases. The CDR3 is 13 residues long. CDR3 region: CAISEGRHEKLFF. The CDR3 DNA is TGTGCCATCAGTGAGGGCAGACATGAAAAACTGTTTTTT.

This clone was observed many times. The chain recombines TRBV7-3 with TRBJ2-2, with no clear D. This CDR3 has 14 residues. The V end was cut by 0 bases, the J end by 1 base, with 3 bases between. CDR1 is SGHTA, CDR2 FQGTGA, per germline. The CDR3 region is CASSLTRNTGELFF. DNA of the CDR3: TGTGCCAGCAGCTTAACCCGGAACACCGGGGAGCTGTTTTTT.

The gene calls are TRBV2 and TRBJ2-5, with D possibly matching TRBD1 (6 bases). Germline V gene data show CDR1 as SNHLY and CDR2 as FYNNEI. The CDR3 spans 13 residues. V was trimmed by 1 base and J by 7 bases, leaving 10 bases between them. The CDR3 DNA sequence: TGTGCCAGCAGTGAAGGGCTACAGGGGACCCAGTACTTC. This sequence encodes CASSEGLQGTQYF.

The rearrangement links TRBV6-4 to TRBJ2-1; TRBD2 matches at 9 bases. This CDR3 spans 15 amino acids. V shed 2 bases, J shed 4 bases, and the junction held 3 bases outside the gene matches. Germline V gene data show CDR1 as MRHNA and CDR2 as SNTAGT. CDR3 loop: CASSDVAGVYNEQFF. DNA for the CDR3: TGTGCCAGCAGTGACGTAGCGGGAGTGTACAATGAGCAGTTCTTC.

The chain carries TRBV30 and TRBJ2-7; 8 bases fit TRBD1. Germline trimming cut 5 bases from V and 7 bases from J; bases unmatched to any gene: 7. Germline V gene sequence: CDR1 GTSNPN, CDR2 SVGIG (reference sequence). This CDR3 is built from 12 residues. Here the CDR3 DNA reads TGTGCCTGGGACGGACAGGGACGGGAGCAGTACTTC. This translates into CAWDGQGREQYF.

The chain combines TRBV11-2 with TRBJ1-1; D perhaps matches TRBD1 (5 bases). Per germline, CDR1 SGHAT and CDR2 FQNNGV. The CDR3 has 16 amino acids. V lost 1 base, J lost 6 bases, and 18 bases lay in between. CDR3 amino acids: CASSLVSWGQGAEAFF. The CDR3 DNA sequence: TGTGCCAGCAGCTTAGTAAGTTGGGGCCAGGGCGCTGAAGCTTTCTTT.

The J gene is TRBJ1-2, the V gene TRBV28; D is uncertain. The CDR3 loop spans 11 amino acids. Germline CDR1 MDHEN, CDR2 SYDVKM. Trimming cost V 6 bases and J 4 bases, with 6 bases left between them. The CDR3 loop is CASRKSYGYTF. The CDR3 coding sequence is TGTGCCAGCAGGAAGAGCTATGGCTACACCTTC.